Listed below are T cell receptor beta chains from one sample, sequenced in a study of blood T cell repertoires in COVID-19. Sequenced by immunoSEQ multiplex PCR; TCRdb stores in-frame clones only, minus some. This table has over 130,000 clones, 85% appearing once. The sequenced sample was peripheral blood. The receptors come from a man between 50 and 59 years old with acute or convalescent COVID-19. Each CDR3 is given with its conserved first and last residue. Each record gives: D gene, V gene, J gene, clone size, CDR3 protein, CDR3 DNA. D genes are given only for firm matches. Not all rows give a size; the values are once, few, many and, for expanded clones, a class.

D: -; V: TRBV7-8; J: TRBJ2-3; size: -; CDR3: CASSRQTGDTQYF; DNA: TGTGCCAGCAGCCGCCAAACAGGGGATACGCAGTATTTT
D: TRBD2; V: TRBV24-1; J: TRBJ2-5; size: -; CDR3: CATGGGQETQYF; DNA: TGTGCCACCGGCGGGGGTCAAGAGACCCAGTACTTC
D: TRBD1; V: TRBV6-5; J: TRBJ1-3; size: -; CDR3: CASSYAPGQEGNTIYF; DNA: TGTGCCAGCAGTTACGCCCCGGGACAGGAGGGAAACACCATATATTTT
D: -; V: TRBV19; J: TRBJ1-1; size: -; CDR3: CASSILPGMNTEAFF; DNA: TGTGCCAGTAGTATCCTGCCAGGAATGAACACTGAAGCTTTCTTT
D: -; V: TRBV7-3; J: TRBJ2-7; size: -; CDR3: CASSPSSGAPYEQYF; DNA: TGTGCCAGCAGCCCTAGTTCGGGAGCCCCCTACGAGCAGTACTTC
D: -; V: TRBV3-1/TRBV3-2; J: TRBJ2-7; size: -; CDR3: CASSQQASYEQYF; DNA: TGTGCCAGCAGCCAACAGGCGAGCTACGAGCAGTACTTC
D: TRBD1; V: TRBV30; J: TRBJ1-1; size: -; CDR3: CAWTVNRGNTEAFF; DNA: TGTGCCTGGACCGTCAACAGGGGTAACACTGAAGCTTTCTTT
D: TRBD1; V: TRBV18; J: TRBJ1-1; size: -; CDR3: CASSWEQGTEAFF; DNA: TGTGCCAGCTCATGGGAACAGGGGACTGAAGCTTTCTTT
D: -; V: TRBV9; J: TRBJ2-7; size: -; CDR3: CASSEGLGFYEQYF; DNA: TGTGCCAGCAGCGAAGGACTGGGTTTCTACGAGCAGTACTTC
D: TRBD1; V: TRBV6-4; J: TRBJ1-5; size: -; CDR3: CASRGTGHNQPQHF; DNA: TGTGCCAGTCGTGGGACAGGGCACAATCAGCCCCAGCATTTT
D: -; V: TRBV30; J: TRBJ1-5; size: -; CDR3: CAWSREGARPQHF; DNA: TGTGCCTGGAGTCGCGAAGGGGCAAGGCCCCAGCATTTT
D: TRBD1; V: TRBV4-1; J: TRBJ2-7; size: few; CDR3: CASSPGQGAYEQYF; DNA: TGCGCCAGCAGCCCTGGACAGGGGGCTTACGAGCAGTACTTC
D: -; V: TRBV12-3/TRBV12-4; J: TRBJ1-2; size: -; CDR3: CASSPREVGYTF; DNA: TGTGCCAGCAGCCCCAGGGAGGTGGGCTACACCTTC
D: TRBD1; V: TRBV10-3; J: TRBJ1-2; size: -; CDR3: CAISETWTGRGYGYTF; DNA: TGTGCCATCAGTGAGACTTGGACAGGGCGGGGCTATGGCTACACCTTC
D: -; V: TRBV11-2; J: TRBJ1-5; size: -; CDR3: CASSSQGLGNQPQHF; DNA: TGTGCCAGCAGCTCACAGGGCCTGGGCAATCAGCCCCAGCATTTT
D: -; V: TRBV6-1; J: TRBJ2-2; size: -; CDR3: CASNLNTGELFF; DNA: TGTGCCAGCAATCTGAACACCGGGGAGCTGTTTTTT
D: -; V: TRBV25-1; J: TRBJ1-3; size: -; CDR3: CASSVTGSGNTIYF; DNA: TGTGCCAGCAGTGTAACAGGGTCAGGAAACACCATATATTTT
D: TRBD1; V: TRBV19; J: TRBJ2-2; size: -; CDR3: CASSARTGHTGELFF; DNA: TGTGCCAGTAGTGCACGGACAGGGCACACCGGGGAGCTGTTTTTT
D: TRBD2; V: TRBV14; J: TRBJ2-1; size: -; CDR3: CASSQDLGTRVDNEQFF; DNA: TGTGCCAGCAGCCAAGATCTTGGGACTAGGGTAGACAATGAGCAGTTCTTC
D: TRBD2; V: TRBV7-8; J: TRBJ2-7; size: -; CDR3: CASSLVAGLSYEQYF; DNA: TGTGCCAGCAGCCTCGTAGCGGGACTCTCCTACGAGCAGTACTTC
D: TRBD1; V: TRBV10-3; J: TRBJ1-2; size: -; CDR3: CAISESGQGVSGYTF; DNA: TGTGCCATCAGTGAGTCCGGACAGGGGGTATCTGGCTACACCTTC
D: -; V: TRBV11-2; J: TRBJ2-5; size: -; CDR3: CASSWNQGYETQYF; DNA: TGTGCCAGCAGCTGGAATCAGGGGTATGAGACCCAGTACTTC
D: TRBD2; V: TRBV7-9; J: TRBJ2-7; size: -; CDR3: CASSSPTSGSSYEQYF; DNA: TGTGCCAGCAGCTCTCCTACTAGCGGGAGCTCCTACGAGCAGTACTTC
D: TRBD1; V: TRBV6-5; J: TRBJ2-6; size: -; CDR3: CASQGVSSGANVLTF; DNA: TGTGCCAGCCAGGGGGTGAGCTCTGGGGCCAACGTCCTGACTTTC
D: -; V: TRBV5-6; J: TRBJ2-7; size: once; CDR3: CASTSRWTENYEQYF; DNA: TGTGCCAGCACCTCACGCTGGACAGAGAACTACGAGCAGTACTTC
D: TRBD1; V: TRBV6-5; J: TRBJ2-1; size: -; CDR3: CASSYAGQGFSEQFF; DNA: TGTGCCAGCAGTTACGCCGGACAGGGGTTTTCTGAGCAGTTCTTC
D: -; V: TRBV2; J: TRBJ2-1; size: -; CDR3: CASSAWRTGVYNEQFF; DNA: TGTGCCAGCAGTGCCTGGCGGACCGGGGTTTACAATGAGCAGTTCTTC
D: -; V: TRBV27; J: TRBJ1-5; size: -; CDR3: CASRPVQGIDQPQHF; DNA: TGTGCCAGCAGACCCGTACAGGGAATTGATCAGCCCCAGCATTTT
D: -; V: TRBV4-1; J: TRBJ2-7; size: few; CDR3: CASSQEERGNYEQYF; DNA: TGCGCCAGCAGCCAAGAGGAAAGAGGCAACTACGAGCAGTACTTC
D: -; V: TRBV5-1; J: TRBJ1-2; size: -; CDR3: CASSVGGLQIYGYTF; DNA: TGCGCCAGCAGCGTGGGCGGGCTCCAGATCTATGGCTACACCTTC
D: -; V: TRBV5-4; J: TRBJ2-7; size: -; CDR3: CASSADYSSYEQYF; DNA: TGTGCCAGCAGCGCAGACTATAGCTCCTACGAGCAGTACTTC
D: TRBD2; V: TRBV9; J: TRBJ2-3; size: -; CDR3: CASSPSGGGTQYF; DNA: TGTGCCAGCAGCCCCTCGGGAGGGGGTACGCAGTATTTT
D: TRBD1; V: TRBV5-4; J: TRBJ2-1; size: -; CDR3: CASSPEYSAGGNEQFF; DNA: TGTGCCAGCAGCCCGGAGTATAGTGCAGGGGGCAATGAGCAGTTCTTC
D: -; V: TRBV18; J: TRBJ1-3; size: -; CDR3: CASSPPNRSSGNTIYF; DNA: TGTGCCAGCTCACCACCGAACAGGAGCTCTGGAAACACCATATATTTT
D: TRBD2; V: TRBV11-2; J: TRBJ2-3; size: -; CDR3: CASSLLKGLAGADTQYF; DNA: TGTGCCAGCAGCCTGCTCAAAGGACTAGCGGGAGCAGATACGCAGTATTTT
D: -; V: TRBV2; J: TRBJ2-3; size: -; CDR3: CASLGRQARTDTQYF; DNA: TGTGCCAGCCTCGGGCGACAGGCCCGCACAGATACGCAGTATTTT
D: TRBD1; V: TRBV27; J: TRBJ2-1; size: -; CDR3: CASSLPGTGVNEQFF; DNA: TGTGCCAGCAGCTTACCTGGGACAGGGGTCAATGAGCAGTTCTTC